Listed below are T cell receptor beta chains from one sample, sequenced in a study of T cell responses to AZD1222 COVID-19 vaccine. This table comes from immunoSEQ multiplex PCR, and its TCRdb copy is limited to in-frame clones, with some not included. The table lists 65,000 to 85,000 clones, approximately 89% of them singletons. Specimen: peripheral blood, collected 28 days after the second dose of the MenACWY control vaccine. These receptors all come from an adult who received the MenACWY meningococcal vaccine as a control. CDR3s include the opening cysteine and the closing phenylalanine or tryptophan. A D gene is named only where the DNA matches it firmly. Not every row has a clone size; where given, it reads once, few, many or a size class.

D gene	clone size	V gene	J gene	CDR3 DNA	CDR3 protein
NA	NA	TRBV19	TRBJ2-1	TGTGCCAGTAGTACATACTACAATGAGCAGTTCTTC	CASSTYYNEQFF
TRBD2	NA	TRBV25-1	TRBJ2-7	TGTGCCAGCAGAAACAGCGGGGGAGCCTACGAGCAGTACTTC	CASRNSGGAYEQYF
NA	once	TRBV6-1	TRBJ2-5	TGTGCCAGCAGTGAAGCGAGAAGAGGGTGGGAAGAGACCCAGTACTTC	CASSEARRGWEETQYF
NA	NA	TRBV19	TRBJ1-2	TGTGCCAGTAGGAAGAAACAGGAGGACTATGGCTACACCTTC	CASRKKQEDYGYTF
NA	NA	TRBV14	TRBJ1-2	TGTGCCAGCAGTCTACAGGGAACTAACTATGGCTACACCTTC	CASSLQGTNYGYTF
NA	NA	TRBV28	TRBJ2-7	TGTGCCAGCAGTCCCCTGAGGGGTAGGTACGAGCAGTACTTC	CASSPLRGRYEQYF
NA	NA	TRBV30	TRBJ1-6	TGTGCCTGGAGCCAAACGGGGGGGTTCGGCTCCTATAATTCACCCCTCCACTTT	CAWSQTGGFGSYNSPLHF
NA	NA	TRBV11-2	TRBJ2-5	TGTGCCAGCAGCTTTTTACGGGGGGCTTGGGAGACCCAGTACTTC	CASSFLRGAWETQYF
NA	NA	TRBV6-1	TRBJ2-1	TGTGCCAGCAGTGAAACCATTCCCAATGAGCAGTTCTTC	CASSETIPNEQFF
TRBD1	NA	TRBV28	TRBJ1-2	TGTGCCAGCAGTTCCGGACAGGGAGGCTACACCTTC	CASSSGQGGYTF
NA	NA	TRBV6-1	TRBJ1-2	TGTGCCAGCAGTGAAGCCGTCACGGGAGACTATGGCTACACCTTC	CASSEAVTGDYGYTF
NA	NA	TRBV19	TRBJ2-3	TGTGCCAGTAGTCCGGCGGTTTGGGCAGATACGCAGTATTTT	CASSPAVWADTQYF
NA	once	TRBV28	TRBJ1-6	TGTGCCAGCAGTCCCCTCCAGGTCACCCTCCACTTT	CASSPLQVTLHF